Each of the 20 T cell receptor beta chains below was sequenced from the same sample in a study of OX40 agonist ivuxolimab in advanced cancers. Using immunoSEQ multiplex PCR, the repertoire was profiled, and TCRdb retains in-frame clones only, with some absent. The sample shows about 27,000 clones, around three quarters of them seen only once. Here the sequenced sample was CD4+ or CD8+ T cells sorted from blood, taken in a trial of the OX40 agonist ivuxolimab. These receptors came from an adult with an advanced solid tumor such as melanoma, head and neck, liver or kidney cancer.

The chain couples TRBV11-1 to TRBJ2-5; 7 nucleotides agree with TRBD1. The CDR3 consists of 14 residues. Germline CDR1 and CDR2: SGHAT and FQDESV (reference sequence). V shed 3 bases, J shed 4 bases, and the junction held 5 bases outside the gene matches. CDR3 DNA: TGTGCCAGCAGCTTGGGACAGCCTTTAGAGACCCAGTACTTC. This codes for CASSLGQPLETQYF. Complete variable domain (other parts from reference TRBV11-1 and TRBJ2-5): EAEVAQSPRYKITEKSQAVAFWCDPISGHATLYWYRQILGQGPELLVQFQDESVVDDSQLPKDRFSAERLKGVDSTLKIQPAELGDSAMYLCASSLGQPLETQYFGPGTRLLVL.

This clone was observed a handful of times. V is TRBV5-1 and J is TRBJ1-1, with 8 positions matching TRBD1. J was trimmed by 5 bases and V by 2 bases; bases with no gene match: 11. Germline CDR1 SGHRS, CDR2 YFSETQ. CDR3 length equals 16 residues. In DNA, the CDR3 is TGCGCCAGCAGCTTAGGGACAGGCTCCGGGATGACTGAAGCTTTCTTT. It specifies CASSLGTGSGMTEAFF.

CDR3 sequence (DNA): TGTGCCTGGAGTGGCAAGGCGGGGGCCCTATACGAGCAGTACTTC. Its translation is CAWSGKAGALYEQYF. The chain employs TRBV30 and TRBJ2-7, with D possibly TRBD2 on 7 matching bases. The CDR3 extends over 15 amino acids. The germline V gene has CDR1 GTSNPN and CDR2 SVGIG (reference sequence). Trimming pared 1 base from V and 4 bases from J, leaving 17 bases between.

This rearrangement joins TRBV28 to TRBJ1-3; D unresolved. Germline V gene sequence: CDR1 MDHEN, CDR2 SYDVKM. V shed 7 bases and J shed 2 bases, with 15 bases lying between them. The CDR3 totals 15 residues. CDR3 loop: CASISPQLAGNTIYF. The CDR3 DNA is TGTGCCAGCATCTCTCCCCAATTGGCTGGAAACACCATATATTTT.

The chain has TRBV7-7 and TRBJ2-3; D remains unclear. Germline CDR1 and CDR2: SSHAT and FNYEAQ (reference sequence). This CDR3 is 17 amino acids long. Trimming took 8 bases from V and 6 from J, leaving 27 bases between them. The CDR3 spells CASSPARSLGVGDTQYF. The CDR3 region has the DNA TGTGCCAGCTCCCCTGCCCGGAGTTTAGGTGTGGGCGATACGCAGTATTTT.

The chain joins TRBV5-6 to TRBJ2-1; D unclear. CDR3 length: 13 residues. The germline V gene has CDR1 SGHDT and CDR2 YYEEEE. V gave up 4 bases and J gave up 6 bases, with 11 bases separating them. The DNA of the CDR3 is TGTGCCAGCAGCCGTCGTGCCAGCAATGAGCAGTTCTTC. It codes for CASSRRASNEQFF.

The sample holds one count of this clone. The chain combines TRBV30 with TRBJ1-1; D perhaps matches TRBD1 (6 bases). Trimming took 0 bases from V and 5 from J, leaving 10 bases between them. The V gene's germline CDR1 is GTSNPN and CDR2 SVGIG (reference sequence). The CDR3 runs to 13 residues. CDR3 nucleotide sequence: TGTGCCTGGAGTGTCATGAGGGGGACTGAAGCTTTCTTT. The encoded protein is CAWSVMRGTEAFF.

The chain recombines TRBV19 with TRBJ1-1; possibly TRBD1 for D (5 bases). Trimming shortened V by 5 bases and J by 5 bases, and 12 bases separated the two germline ends. CDR1 and CDR2 (germline): LNHDA, SQIVND (reference sequence). The CDR3 covers 13 residues. CDR3: CASSFQGRTEAFF. The DNA of the CDR3 is TGTGCCAGTAGTTTCCAGGGAAGGACTGAAGCTTTCTTT.

This clone was observed a few times. CDR3 region: CASSDEAEAFF. In DNA form, the CDR3 reads TGTGCCAGCAGTGATGAGGCTGAAGCTTTCTTT. The V call is TRBV2, the J call TRBJ1-1; no clear D gene. In germline, CDR1 is SNHLY, CDR2 FYNNEI. This CDR3 has 11 residues. V gave up 3 bases and J gave up 6 bases, with 5 bases separating them.

The chain couples TRBV6-5 to TRBJ2-1, with 11 bases aligning to TRBD1. The CDR3 runs 15 residues. V shed 10 bases and J 7 bases; nucleotides not matched to a gene: 12. The germline CDR1 and CDR2 sequences are MNHEY and SVGAGI. CDR3: CAMLGTGGLGNEQFF. Written as DNA, the CDR3 is TGTGCCATGTTGGGGACAGGGGGTCTGGGGAATGAGCAGTTCTTC.

The sample holds a few counts of this clone. This chain connects TRBV19 to TRBJ1-5; D gene unclear. The CDR3 has 14 residues. V lost 0 bases, J lost 6 bases, and 9 bases lay in between. Per the germline V gene, CDR1 is LNHDA and CDR2 is SQIVND (reference sequence). The CDR3 bases are TGTGCCAGTAGTATAGACTACAGTGGTCAGCCCCAGCATTTT. Translating gives CASSIDYSGQPQHF.

V is TRBV7-2 and J is TRBJ1-1; D gene unclear. Trimming removed 0 bases at V and 2 bases at J, with 10 bases between. This CDR3 comprises 15 residues. The germline V gene encodes CDR1 SGHTA and CDR2 FQGNSA. The CDR3 is CASSLAFAPNTEAFF. In DNA, the CDR3 is TGTGCCAGCAGCTTAGCATTTGCACCTAACACTGAAGCTTTCTTT.

In this sample, this clone turned up once. This chain uses TRBV12-5 with TRBJ1-2; D remains unclear. From germline, CDR1 is LGHNT and CDR2 FRNRAP. Trimming removed 2 bases from V and 3 bases from J, with 16 bases in between. The CDR3 has 16 amino acids. CDR3 region: CASGLSDPAEDYGYTF. Here the CDR3 DNA reads TGTGCTAGTGGTTTGTCAGACCCCGCGGAGGACTATGGCTACACCTTC.

In its sample, this clone was seen once. The chain links TRBV2 to TRBJ2-5; the match to TRBD2 covers 11 bases. V lost 1 base and J lost 2; bases outside the gene matches: 3. This CDR3 region has 16 residues. Germline CDR1 SNHLY, CDR2 FYNNEI. The CDR3 DNA follows: TGTGCCAGCAGTGAAGGGCTAGCGGGGGGTCAAGAGACCCAGTACTTC. Amino acid sequence: CASSEGLAGGQETQYF.

CDR3 residues: CAWSADSAGADTQYF. The CDR3 DNA is TGTGCCTGGAGTGCAGACAGTGCCGGGGCAGATACGCAGTATTTT. The V and J genes are TRBV30 and TRBJ2-3, with D perhaps assigned TRBD1 or TRBD2 (5 bases each). The germline CDR1 and CDR2 sequences are GTSNPN and SVGIG (reference sequence). Trimming removed 1 base from V and 4 bases from J, with 15 bases in between. This CDR3 comprises 15 residues.

This clone was counted a few times. V usage is TRBV9 and J usage is TRBJ1-2, with 7 bases identical to TRBD1. Germline V gene sequence: CDR1 SGDLS, CDR2 YYNGEE. The CDR3 runs 17 residues. With 0 bases clipped from V and 0 bases from J, the junction kept 8 bases outside the gene matches. In DNA, the CDR3 is TGTGCCAGCAGCGTAGTTGGTGTGCAGGGGGCTAACTATGGCTACACCTTC. Translated: CASSVVGVQGANYGYTF. Combining the CDR3 with reference TRBV9 and TRBJ1-2 gives the whole variable domain DSGVTQTPKHLITATGQRVTLRCSPRSGDLSVYWYQQSLDQGLQFLIQYYNGEERAKGNILERFSAQQFPDLHSELNLSSLELGDSALYFCASSVVGVQGANYGYTFGSGTRLTVV.

This sequence joins TRBV6-5 and TRBJ1-4; maybe TRBD1 (5 bases). CDR3 size: 14 residues. V dropped 4 bases and J dropped 1 base, with 7 bases sitting between them. The V gene's germline CDR1 is MNHEY and CDR2 SVGAGI. The CDR3 protein is CASSWQGTNEKLFF. CDR3 coding DNA: TGTGCCAGCAGTTGGCAGGGAACTAATGAAAAACTGTTTTTT.

The chain carries TRBV7-3 and TRBJ2-3; 7 bases line up with TRBD2. Germline values: CDR1 SGHTA, CDR2 FQGTGA. CDR3 length: 17 amino acids. The V and J ends lost 3 bases and 1 base, in that order; junction bases with no gene match: 10. The CDR3 loop reads CASSFKSGEVGTDTQYF. The CDR3 nucleotides read TGTGCCAGCAGCTTCAAAAGCGGGGAGGTTGGCACAGATACGCAGTATTTT.

V gene TRBV29-1 combines with J gene TRBJ2-6; 12 bases match TRBD1. Germline values: CDR1 SQVTM, CDR2 ANQGSEA. Trimming took 4 bases from V and 2 from J; bases not matched to a gene: 3. This CDR3 comprises 16 residues. CDR3 amino acids: CSVAGTGGAGANVLTF. For the CDR3, the DNA is TGCAGCGTTGCAGGGACAGGGGGCGCTGGGGCCAACGTCCTGACTTTC.

This chain connects TRBV10-2 to TRBJ2-7, with D perhaps being TRBD1 or TRBD2 (5 bases each). Germline CDR1 reads WSHSY; CDR2 reads SAAADI. The germline V and J ends were trimmed by 5 bases and 4 bases, with 12 bases remaining between them. There are 13 residues in the CDR3. CDR3 sequence: CASSQGATYEQYF. As DNA, the CDR3 is TGCGCCAGCAGTCAGGGAGCAACTTACGAGCAGTACTTC.